The next 18 T cell receptor beta chains were all read from a single sample in a study of early T cells in non-severe SARS-CoV-2 infection. TCRdb re-derived calls from the 5' RACE reads in MiXCR, one entry per CDR3 protein. Among 45,000 to 55,000 distinct CDR3 sequences, 11% were seen once, and the ten largest hold around 9.6%. The material sequenced was whole blood. The source is an adult who was a healthcare worker with PCR-confirmed SARS-CoV-2 infection or an uninfected control (not recorded which).

This clonotype was picked up a small number of times. The V and J genes are TRBV5-1 and TRBJ2-7, with D possibly being TRBD1 (6 bases). CDR1 and CDR2 from the germline V gene are SGHRS and YFSETQ. V lost 3 bases and J 2 bases, leaving 15 bases between the germline ends. This CDR3 contains 15 residues. The CDR3 loop is CASSYYRDTAYEQYF. The CDR3 nucleotides are TGCGCCAGCAGCTACTACCGGGACACAGCCTACGAGCAGTACTTC.

This clonotype was counted only a few times. The chain carries TRBV28 and TRBJ2-7, with TRBD1 as a possible D gene (5 bases). In germline, CDR1 is MDHEN, CDR2 SYDVKM. The CDR3 is 15 amino acids. V lost 3 bases to trimming and J lost 3 bases, with 15 bases between them. The CDR3 DNA reads as TGTGCCAGCAGTTTTAGGGGTTTCCCATACTACGAGCAGTACTTC. Residues: CASSFRGFPYYEQYF.

V usage is TRBV2 and J usage is TRBJ2-1; 12 positions match TRBD2. The CDR3 runs 15 residues. The germline V gene encodes CDR1 SNHLY and CDR2 FYNNEI. V gave up 6 bases and J gave up 6 bases; unmatched junction bases: 6. Written as DNA, the CDR3 is TGTGCCAGCAGGCCTAGCGGGGGGGCCCGCAATGAGCAGTTCTTC. Amino acids: CASRPSGGARNEQFF.

Ten or more counts support this clonotype. This CDR3 reads CASGQSYTEAFF. The DNA of the CDR3 is TGTGCCAGCGGACAAAGTTACACTGAAGCTTTCTTT. This sequence joins TRBV7-9 and TRBJ1-1, with D possibly matching TRBD1 (5 bases). The CDR3 spans 12 residues. Trimming cost V 8 bases and J 3 bases, with 10 bases left between them. The V gene's germline CDR1 is SEHNR and CDR2 FQNEAQ (reference sequence). Full variable domain (rest looked up from reference TRBV7-9 and TRBJ1-1): DTGVSQNPRHKITKRGQNVTFRCDPISEHNRLYWYRQTLGQGPEFLTYFQNEAQLEKSRLLSDRFSAERPKGSFSTLEIQRTEQGDSAMYLCASGQSYTEAFFGQGTRLTVV.

This clonotype occurred many times. The V call is TRBV4-1, the J call TRBJ2-4; 7 positions match TRBD2. Per germline, CDR1 MGHRA and CDR2 YSYEKL. Trimming removed 3 bases from V and 1 base from J; junction bases left unmatched: 12. This CDR3 comprises 18 residues. The CDR3 region has the DNA TGCGCCAGCAGCCAGGGGGAGTCAGCGGGACCGGCCAAAAACATTCAGTACTTC. It codes for CASSQGESAGPAKNIQYF.

The rearrangement uses TRBV20-1 and TRBJ2-1; 11 bases align to TRBD2. J lost 7 bases, V lost 6 bases, and 11 bases had no gene match. Germline values: CDR1 DFQATT, CDR2 SNEGSKA (reference sequence). This CDR3 comprises 15 residues. For the CDR3, the DNA is TGCAGTGCACCCAAGGTAGCGGGGGGGCGGAATGAGCAGTTCTTC. Its translation is CSAPKVAGGRNEQFF.

This clonotype was observed at least ten times. The chain uses TRBV6-1 and TRBJ1-5; 7 nucleotides agree with TRBD1. This CDR3 has 14 residues. The J segment lost 7 bases and the V segment lost 6 bases, leaving 9 bases of the junction unmatched. Germline lookup yields CDR1 MNHNS and CDR2 SASEGT. The CDR3 region is CASRHRGSEQPQHF. The CDR3 region has the DNA TGTGCCAGCAGGCACAGGGGTTCTGAACAGCCCCAGCATTTT.

This clonotype has ten or more counts. The rearrangement links TRBV2 to TRBJ1-6, with 8 bases identical to TRBD1. Germline CDR1 is SNHLY and CDR2 is FYNNEI. Losses at the gene ends were 6 bases for V and 7 bases for J; bases not matched to a gene: 2. This CDR3 has 13 amino acids. The CDR3 DNA reads TGTGCCAGCAGGGACAGGGTGAATTCACCCCTCCACTTT. Residues: CASRDRVNSPLHF.

This chain connects TRBV5-1 to TRBJ2-2, with D possibly matching TRBD1 (5 bases). This CDR3 comprises 15 residues. V lost 0 bases and J 6 bases, leaving 12 bases between the germline ends. Germline CDR1 and CDR2: SGHRS and YFSETQ. The CDR3 reads CASSLGGAGAGELFF. CDR3 in DNA: TGCGCCAGCAGCTTGGGGGGCGCTGGAGCCGGGGAGCTGTTTTTT.

Ten or more counts support this clonotype. The J gene is TRBJ2-6, the V gene TRBV3-1, with D hard to call. The V and J ends lost 7 bases and 1 base respectively, with 5 bases between them. The germline CDR1 and CDR2 sequences are LGHDT and YNNKEL (reference sequence). The CDR3 spans 13 residues. CDR3 DNA: TGTGCCAGCACCTCTTCTGGGGCCAACGTCCTGACTTTC. Its protein product is CASTSSGANVLTF.

The V and J genes are TRBV5-1 and TRBJ1-2; TRBD1 aligns across 8 bases. This CDR3 contains 14 residues. Germline lookup yields CDR1 SGHRS and CDR2 YFSETQ. J lost 7 bases, V lost 4 bases, and 9 bases had no gene match. The CDR3 DNA reads as TGCGCCAGCAGCGAGGGACAGGCGCGTCTTGGCTACACCTTC. Its protein is CASSEGQARLGYTF.

This clonotype has just a few counts. The chain is built from TRBV28 and TRBJ2-7, with D unresolved. The CDR3 totals 13 residues. V was clipped by 7 bases and J by 0 bases, with 10 bases between them. The germline V gene has CDR1 MDHEN and CDR2 SYDVKM. CDR3 in DNA: TGTGCCAGCACCCAGCCTAGCTCCTACGAGCAGTACTTC. This codes for CASTQPSSYEQYF.

This clonotype was counted ten times or more. This chain connects TRBV7-9 to TRBJ2-3; D is unresolved. The germline CDR1 and CDR2 sequences are SEHNR and FQNEAQ (reference sequence). With 4 bases removed from V and 6 bases from J, the gap between germline ends came to 5 bases. This CDR3 region has 11 residues. The CDR3 DNA reads TGTGCCAGCAGCTCAGCGGATACGCAGTATTTT. Protein sequence: CASSSADTQYF.

This clonotype was picked up a small number of times. The chain's CDR3 is CSVRVDMWDSPLHF. CDR3 nucleotide sequence: TGCAGCGTCCGCGTGGACATGTGGGATTCACCCCTCCACTTT. This chain uses TRBV29-1 with TRBJ1-6, with a weak D call TRBD1 (5 bases). CDR1 is SQVTM and CDR2 is ANQGSEA in the germline V gene. This CDR3 has 14 amino acids. V was shortened by 6 bases and J by 8 bases, with 17 bases between the two germline ends.

Only a few counts were recorded for this clonotype. V and J are TRBV9 and TRBJ1-5; D ambiguous. The germline gives CDR1 SGDLS, CDR2 YYNGEE. There are 13 residues in the CDR3. Deletions cut 3 bases from V and 3 bases from J, with 7 bases between. Here the CDR3 reads CASSALPNQPQHF. The CDR3 coding sequence is TGTGCCAGCAGCGCTCTGCCCAATCAGCCCCAGCATTTT.

This clonotype was counted at least ten times. The rearrangement links TRBV7-8 to TRBJ2-5; D is undetermined. Trimming cost V 6 bases and J 7 bases, with 15 bases left between them. The germline V gene encodes CDR1 SGHVS and CDR2 FQNEAQ. The CDR3 runs 13 residues. The CDR3 is CASSLTETPTQYF. In nucleotides, the CDR3 is TGTGCCAGCAGTCTCACAGAGACTCCGACCCAGTACTTC.

This clonotype was detected many times. This chain uses TRBV29-1 with TRBJ2-7; TRBD1 matches 8 bases. CDR3 length: 13 residues. V lost 7 bases and J lost 0; bases outside the gene matches: 5. Per germline, CDR1 SQVTM and CDR2 ANQGSEA. The CDR3 DNA is TGCAGCGCCGCGGGACAGGACTCCTACGAGCAGTACTTC. It codes for CSAAGQDSYEQYF.

J is TRBJ2-7 and V is TRBV5-1; tentative D call: TRBD1 (6 bases). Trimming removed 5 bases from V and 1 base from J, with 16 bases in between. This CDR3 has 15 residues. Germline CDR1 reads SGHRS; CDR2 reads YFSETQ. Here the CDR3 reads CASSPTGLRSYEQYF. The CDR3 DNA sequence: TGCGCCAGCAGTCCTACAGGGTTACGGTCCTACGAGCAGTACTTC.